This T cell receptor (beta chain) originates from a study of PD-1 blockade in classical Hodgkin lymphoma. The study, taken as a whole, reports: Possibly reflecting disease activity or prior therapy, repertoire differences have causes that remain undefined.

The table came from immunoSEQ multiplex PCR; TCRdb's copy has only in-frame clones and leaves some out. The sample lists some 93,000 clones, 75% to 85% seen once, with over 15% in the top ten. In regard to this clone: Its antigen is still unknown.

Stated time point: cycle 4 day 1 (C4D1), after around six weeks of nivolumab. Each patient experienced a relapse that followed autologous stem cell transplantation, and brentuximab vedotin exposure varied. V was pared by 2 bases and J by 6 bases, with 11 bases between. CDR3 length equals 14 residues. CDR1 and CDR2 from the germline V gene are LGHNA and YSLEER. The sequence was collected from a human donor with classical Hodgkin lymphoma. The sample here was peripheral blood mononuclear cells (PBMCs), taken before the fourth cycle of nivolumab. The chain recombines TRBV4-3 with TRBJ2-1, with D possibly called TRBD1 or TRBD2 (5 bases each). The CDR3 DNA follows: TGCGCCAGCAGCCAATTCGAGAGGGGCAATGAGCAGTTCTTC. It translates to CASSQFERGNEQFF.